This TCR beta chain was captured in a study of shared clonotypes between healthy human individuals. Looking at the study overall: The study enrolled a couple of women and three men aged 18 to 49.

Study observations and caveats: Shared across a few donors were roughly 4.7% of the naive CD4 clonotypes. Investigators collected only blood, and repertoires in tissues likely differ.

As for this clone: Its antigen is unidentified.

Germline CDR1 is MDHEN and CDR2 is SYDVKM. With 6 bases clipped from V and 1 base from J, the junction kept 8 bases outside the gene matches. This CDR3 is built from 15 residues. The DNA input per sorted-subset replicate PCR was roughly 0.2 ug, corresponding to some 30,000 T cell genomes. Some clones are missing from TCRdb's copy, which holds only in-frame ones; the method was immunoSEQ multiplex PCR. The sample includes 800,000 to 950,000 clones, approximately 97% of them seen just once. Naive CD8 isolation took CD45RO-negative cells positively selected for CCR7 and excluded terminally differentiated effector memory CD45RA+ cells.

The TCR originated in a young man in good health. This chain links TRBV28 with TRBJ2-7; TRBD1 aligns across 8 bases. The sequenced sample was naive CD8+ T cells sorted from blood. CDR3 region: CASSPDRGRSYEQYF. CDR3 bases: TGTGCCAGCAGCCCTGACAGGGGCCGGTCCTACGAGCAGTACTTC.